A single sample gave rise to the 26 T cell receptor beta chains below, sequenced in a study of graft-versus-host responses after intestinal transplantation. The method was immunoSEQ multiplex PCR; TCRdb's version includes in-frame clones alone and lacks a portion of them. The sample records tens of thousands of clones, over 80% being singletons. Sequencing was performed on PBMCs, taken roughly 760 days after a first intestinal transplant, on the day of a second. The origin of the receptors is a human patient who received an intestinal transplant, so some T cells may come from the graft donor.

The chain links TRBV7-2 to TRBJ2-3, with D perhaps matching TRBD1 or TRBD2 (5 bases each). There are 15 residues in the CDR3. Germline V gives CDR1 SGHTA, CDR2 FQGNSA. Trimming left V 1 base short and J 5 bases short, with 13 bases between. Written as DNA, the CDR3 is TGTGCCAGCAGCTTAGGTCGGGCAGGGAGAGATACGCAGTATTTT. Protein product: CASSLGRAGRDTQYF.

This clone came up a few times. The J gene is TRBJ1-2, the V gene TRBV5-1, with TRBD1 matching 8 bases. CDR3 length: 14 residues. Trimming removed 4 bases from V and 12 bases from J; junction bases left unmatched: 14. The V gene's germline CDR1 is SGHRS and CDR2 YFSETQ. The DNA for the CDR3 is TGCGCCAGCAGCCTAAGAGGACAGGGAGACTATAACACCTTC. Its translation: CASSLRGQGDYNTF.

V and J are TRBV6-4 and TRBJ2-3; TRBD2 matches at 10 bases. Germline V CDR1 and CDR2: MRHNA, SNTAGT. V was clipped by 5 bases and J by 0 bases; unmatched bases: 2. This CDR3 contains 15 residues. CDR3 sequence: CASSSGRASTDTQYF. The CDR3 nucleotides are TGTGCCAGCAGTAGCGGGAGGGCTAGCACAGATACGCAGTATTTT.

The rearrangement uses TRBV2 and TRBJ2-7; TRBD2 matches 8 bases. V lost 3 bases and J lost 7; bases outside the gene matches: 11. Looked up from germline, CDR1 is SNHLY and CDR2 is FYNNEI. The CDR3 has 15 residues. CDR3 protein: CASSDPSGPRREQYF. CDR3 nucleotides: TGTGCCAGCAGTGACCCTAGCGGGCCGCGTCGGGAGCAGTACTTC.

V usage is TRBV30 and J usage is TRBJ1-2; D might be TRBD1 (6 bases). The V gene's germline CDR1 is GTSNPN and CDR2 SVGIG (reference sequence). CDR3 length: 14 residues. Trimming shortened V by 0 bases and J by 8 bases, and 16 bases separated the two germline ends. CDR3 nucleotides: TGTGCCTGGAGTGTACCCCGGACAGCGGGCGGCTACACCTTC. It codes for CAWSVPRTAGGYTF.

J is TRBJ1-4 and V is TRBV30, with D tentatively TRBD1 (5 bases). The CDR3 has 15 residues. From germline, CDR1 is GTSNPN and CDR2 SVGIG (reference sequence). V was shortened by 3 bases and J by 4 bases, with 15 bases between the two germline ends. CDR3 loop: CAWRSGALSNEKLFF. CDR3 bases: TGTGCCTGGAGGAGCGGGGCGCTTAGTAATGAAAAACTGTTTTTT.

V usage is TRBV7-9 and J usage is TRBJ1-1, with TRBD1 matching 7 bases. Germline CDR1 and CDR2: SEHNR and FQNEAQ (reference sequence). V lost 5 bases, J lost 6 bases, and 9 bases stayed unmatched. There are 14 residues in the CDR3. Here the CDR3 reads CASSQSSGGAEAFF. The CDR3 bases are TGTGCCAGCAGCCAATCATCAGGGGGTGCTGAAGCTTTCTTT.

This clone came up a few times. The gene calls are TRBV5-1 and TRBJ2-7; 10 bases are shared with TRBD2. V lost 5 bases to trimming and J lost 3 bases; unmatched junction nucleotides: 2. From germline, CDR1 is SGHRS and CDR2 YFSETQ. This CDR3 is built from 13 residues. Here the CDR3 DNA reads TGCGCCAGCAGACTAGCGGGGAACTACGAGCAGTACTTC. Amino acids: CASRLAGNYEQYF.

This clone appeared once. The genes are TRBV6-5 and TRBJ2-7; the match to TRBD2 covers 11 bases. Germline CDR1 MNHEY, CDR2 SVGAGI. J gave up 2 bases and V 5 bases, and 5 bases lay outside the gene matches. CDR3 size: 15 residues. CDR3 residues: CASSQRLAGTYEQYF. The CDR3 DNA is TGTGCCAGCAGTCAGAGACTAGCGGGAACCTACGAGCAGTACTTC.

The CDR3 sequence: CASSYSPDRGWTYF. CDR3 nucleotides: TGTGCCAGCAGTTACTCGCCGGACAGGGGTTGGACCTACTTC. The V call is TRBV6-6, the J call TRBJ2-7; 9 nucleotides agree with TRBD1. The V segment lost 0 bases and the J segment 13 bases; nucleotides outside the gene matches: 10. Looked up from germline, CDR1 is MNHNY and CDR2 is SVGAGI (reference sequence). The CDR3 has 14 residues.

V gene TRBV6-6 combines with J gene TRBJ2-2; perhaps D is TRBD1 or TRBD2 (6 bases each). Per germline, CDR1 MNHNY and CDR2 SVGAGI (reference sequence). The CDR3 has 16 residues. Trimming cost V 7 bases and J 5 bases, with 20 bases left between them. The DNA for the CDR3 is TGTGCCAGCACCGTACGAGACGGAGGGGGAACCGGGGAGCTGTTTTTT. Protein sequence: CASTVRDGGGTGELFF.

This chain connects TRBV19 to TRBJ2-2; D is unclear. The germline CDR1 and CDR2 sequences are LNHDA and SQIVND (reference sequence). Deletions cut 9 bases from V and 6 bases from J, with 8 bases between. The CDR3 loop spans 11 amino acids. The CDR3 reads CASRGSGELFF. DNA for the CDR3: TGTGCCAGCAGAGGTTCCGGGGAGCTGTTTTTT.

This clone was counted once. The gene calls are TRBV13 and TRBJ2-7; 7 nucleotides align to TRBD1. The CDR3 totals 14 residues. V was clipped by 3 bases and J by 6 bases; unmatched bases: 8. Germline assignment: CDR1 PRHDT and CDR2 FYEKMQ (reference sequence). The CDR3 sequence is CASSFGTASLEQYF. DNA of the CDR3: TGTGCCAGCAGCTTCGGGACAGCTAGCCTCGAGCAGTACTTC.

This clone was detected only once. V gene TRBV7-8 combines with J gene TRBJ1-3; no clear D. V was clipped by 0 bases and J by 0 bases, with 9 bases between them. Germline V gene lookup returns CDR1 SGHVS and CDR2 FQNEAQ. The CDR3 is made up of 16 amino acids. CDR3 DNA: TGTGCCAGCAGCTTAGCGGTCTCAAACTCTGGAAACACCATATATTTT. Encoded protein: CASSLAVSNSGNTIYF. The full variable domain, rest sourced from reference TRBV7-8 and TRBJ1-3, is GAGVSQSPRYKVAKRGQDVALRCDPISGHVSLFWYQQALGQGPEFLTYFQNEAQLDKSGLPSDRFFAERPEGSVSTLKIQRTQQEDSAVYLCASSLAVSNSGNTIYFGEGSWLTVV.

The chain joins TRBV6-5 to TRBJ1-2; 9 bases fit TRBD1. CDR1 and CDR2 (germline): MNHEY, SVGAGI. With 0 bases clipped from V and 8 bases from J, the junction kept 4 bases outside the gene matches. The CDR3 spans 14 residues. CDR3 nucleotide sequence: TGTGCCAGCAGTTACTCGTGGGACAGGGACGGCTACACCTTC. As protein: CASSYSWDRDGYTF.

This sequence joins TRBV30 and TRBJ2-7; D ambiguous. The CDR3 is 12 residues long. Trimming stripped 8 bases from V and 2 bases from J, with 13 bases between. Germline V gene data show CDR1 as GTSNPN and CDR2 as SVGIG (reference sequence). CDR3 sequence (DNA): TGTGCCCTGGCCTTGGCGGCCTACGAGCAGTACTTC. It yields the protein CALALAAYEQYF.

This chain links TRBV2 with TRBJ2-7, with 14 bases fitting TRBD2. Germline V gene lookup returns CDR1 SNHLY and CDR2 FYNNEI. The V and J ends lost 0 bases and 5 bases, in that order; junction bases with no gene match: 6. The CDR3 runs to 17 residues. The CDR3 bases are TGTGCCAGCAGTGAAGCCTGGACTAGCGGGAGGTACCACGAGCAGTACTTC. It encodes CASSEAWTSGRYHEQYF.

The chain joins TRBV19 to TRBJ1-2, with a possible D match to TRBD1 (6 bases). Trimming shortened V by 6 bases and J by 4 bases, and 15 bases separated the two germline ends. Germline CDR1 LNHDA, CDR2 SQIVND (reference sequence). This CDR3 comprises 14 residues. CDR3 in DNA: TGTGCCAGTAGGAGGGAGACAGGCCTCTATGGCTACACCTTC. Translating gives CASRRETGLYGYTF. The whole variable domain, remainder taken from reference TRBV19 and TRBJ1-2, is DGGITQSPKYLFRKEGQNVTLSCEQNLNHDAMYWYRQDPGQGLRLIYYSQIVNDFQKGDIAEGYSVSREKKESFPLTVTSAQKNPTAFYLCASRRETGLYGYTFGSGTRLTVV.

This chain uses TRBV7-2 with TRBJ2-3, with D hard to call. From germline, CDR1 is SGHTA and CDR2 FQGNSA. The CDR3 loop spans 12 amino acids. V was clipped by 5 bases and J by 5 bases, with 8 bases between them. In DNA, the CDR3 is TGTGCCAGCAGCCGATCGAGAGATACGCAGTATTTT. It yields the protein CASSRSRDTQYF.

In DNA form, the CDR3 reads TGTGCCTGGAGTGGGGCCGGGACTAGCGGCTACAATGAGCAGTTCTTC. Translated: CAWSGAGTSGYNEQFF. The genes are TRBV30 and TRBJ2-1; 11 bases map to TRBD2. There are 16 residues in the CDR3. V dropped 1 base and J dropped 3; count of bases not matched to a gene: 5. Germline V CDR1 and CDR2: GTSNPN, SVGIG (reference sequence).

This sequence joins TRBV25-1 and TRBJ2-7; D may be TRBD1 or TRBD2 (5 bases each). The CDR3 extends over 15 amino acids. Germline lookup yields CDR1 MGHDK and CDR2 SYGVNS. The V end lost 3 bases, the J end lost 0 bases, and 12 bases lay between the germline ends. The CDR3 sequence: CASSESGTLSYEQYF. The CDR3 DNA follows: TGTGCCAGCAGTGAGTCCGGGACCCTCTCCTACGAGCAGTACTTC.

The genes are TRBV6-6 and TRBJ1-5; D uncertain. This CDR3 is built from 13 residues. Germline assignment: CDR1 MNHNY and CDR2 SVGAGI (reference sequence). V was shortened by 0 bases and J by 7 bases, with 7 bases between the two germline ends. This CDR3 is CASSYSIGQPQHF. The CDR3 DNA is TGTGCCAGCAGTTACTCCATTGGGCAGCCCCAGCATTTT.

In its sample, this clone was seen once. One end of the junction is discordant with germline, which a read error may explain. The chain couples TRBV7-9 to TRBJ2-1; 9 positions match TRBD2. The CDR3 length is 12 residues. Germline V gives CDR1 SEHNR, CDR2 FQNEAQ (reference sequence). The CDR3 spells CASSSNPSGTVF. Written as DNA, the CDR3 is TGTGCCAGCAGCTCCAATCCTAGCGGGACGGTCTTC.

The V call is TRBV11-2, the J call TRBJ1-5, with 8 nucleotides matching TRBD1. With 5 bases clipped from V and 4 bases from J, the junction kept 7 bases outside the gene matches. The CDR3 extends over 15 amino acids. CDR1 SGHAT and CDR2 FQNNGV come from the germline V gene. The CDR3 DNA sequence: TGTGCCAGCAGCCTGGACAGGGCCGGGAATCAGCCCCAGCATTTT. This gives the protein CASSLDRAGNQPQHF.

The V call is TRBV11-2, the J call TRBJ1-3; TRBD1 is a possible D gene (5 bases). CDR1 is SGHAT and CDR2 is FQNNGV in the germline V gene. The CDR3 sequence is 15 residues long. Trimming removed 8 bases from V and 4 bases from J, with 18 bases in between. CDR3 coding DNA: TGTGCCAGCGGGGGAGGGAGGGTCGGAGGAAACACCATATATTTT. Its translation: CASGGGRVGGNTIYF.

The rearrangement joins TRBV11-2 to TRBJ2-1, with 13 positions matching TRBD2. With 5 bases clipped from V and 6 bases from J, the junction kept 7 bases outside the gene matches. The germline V gene encodes CDR1 SGHAT and CDR2 FQNNGV. This CDR3 is 16 amino acids long. CDR3 sequence reads: CASSSKLAGGPNEQFF. CDR3 bases: TGTGCCAGCAGCAGTAAACTAGCGGGAGGGCCCAATGAGCAGTTCTTC.